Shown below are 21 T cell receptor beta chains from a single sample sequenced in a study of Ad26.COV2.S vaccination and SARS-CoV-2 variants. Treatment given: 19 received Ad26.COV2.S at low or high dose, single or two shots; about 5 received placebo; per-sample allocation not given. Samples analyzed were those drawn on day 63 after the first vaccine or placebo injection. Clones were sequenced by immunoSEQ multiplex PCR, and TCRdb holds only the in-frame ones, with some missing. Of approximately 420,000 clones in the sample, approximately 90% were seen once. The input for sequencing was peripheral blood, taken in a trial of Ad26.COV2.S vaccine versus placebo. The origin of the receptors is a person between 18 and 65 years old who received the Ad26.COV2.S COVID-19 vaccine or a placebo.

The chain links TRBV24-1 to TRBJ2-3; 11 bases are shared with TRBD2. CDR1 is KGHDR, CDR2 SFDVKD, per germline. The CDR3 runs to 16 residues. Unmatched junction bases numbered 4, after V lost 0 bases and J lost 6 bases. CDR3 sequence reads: CATSDLTSGGEDTQYF. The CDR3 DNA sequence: TGTGCCACCAGTGATTTGACTAGCGGGGGCGAGGATACGCAGTATTTT.

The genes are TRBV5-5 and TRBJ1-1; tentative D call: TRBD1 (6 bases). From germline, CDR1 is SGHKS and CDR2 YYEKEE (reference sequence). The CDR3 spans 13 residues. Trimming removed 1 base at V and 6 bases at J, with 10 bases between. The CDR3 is CASSLYGGPEAFF. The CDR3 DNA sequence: TGTGCCAGCAGCTTGTATGGGGGCCCTGAAGCTTTCTTT.

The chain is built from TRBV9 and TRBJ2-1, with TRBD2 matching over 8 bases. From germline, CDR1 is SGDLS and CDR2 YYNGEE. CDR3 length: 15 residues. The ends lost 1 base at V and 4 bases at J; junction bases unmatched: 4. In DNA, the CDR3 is TGTGCCAGCAGCGTAACCAGCGGGGGTTACAATGAGCAGTTCTTC. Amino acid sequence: CASSVTSGGYNEQFF.

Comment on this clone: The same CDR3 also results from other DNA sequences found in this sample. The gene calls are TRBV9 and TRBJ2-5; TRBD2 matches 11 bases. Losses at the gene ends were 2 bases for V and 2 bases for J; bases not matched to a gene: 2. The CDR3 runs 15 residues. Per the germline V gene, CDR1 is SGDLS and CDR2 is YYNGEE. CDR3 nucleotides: TGTGCCAGCAGCGTGGGGACTAGCGGACAAGAGACCCAGTACTTC. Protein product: CASSVGTSGQETQYF.

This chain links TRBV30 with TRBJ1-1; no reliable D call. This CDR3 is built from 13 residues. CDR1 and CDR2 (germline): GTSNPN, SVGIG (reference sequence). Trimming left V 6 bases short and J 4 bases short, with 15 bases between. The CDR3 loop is CACLPAPGTEAFF. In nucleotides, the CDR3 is TGTGCCTGCCTCCCGGCCCCGGGCACTGAAGCTTTCTTT.

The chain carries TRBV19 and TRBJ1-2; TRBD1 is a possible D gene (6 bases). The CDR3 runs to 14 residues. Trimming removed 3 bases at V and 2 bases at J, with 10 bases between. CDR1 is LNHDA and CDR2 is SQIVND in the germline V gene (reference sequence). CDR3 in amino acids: CASSIGGRNYGYTF. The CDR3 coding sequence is TGTGCCAGTAGTATTGGGGGCAGGAACTATGGCTACACCTTC. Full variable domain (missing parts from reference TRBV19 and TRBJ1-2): DGGITQSPKYLFRKEGQNVTLSCEQNLNHDAMYWYRQDPGQGLRLIYYSQIVNDFQKGDIAEGYSVSREKKESFPLTVTSAQKNPTAFYLCASSIGGRNYGYTFGSGTRLTVV.

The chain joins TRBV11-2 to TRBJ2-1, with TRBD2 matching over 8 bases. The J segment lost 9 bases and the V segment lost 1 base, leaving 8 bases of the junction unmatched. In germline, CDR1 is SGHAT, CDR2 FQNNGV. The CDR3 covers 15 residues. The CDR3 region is CASSLVRGGLGEQFF. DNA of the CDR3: TGTGCCAGCAGCTTAGTTCGGGGGGGGCTAGGTGAGCAGTTCTTC.

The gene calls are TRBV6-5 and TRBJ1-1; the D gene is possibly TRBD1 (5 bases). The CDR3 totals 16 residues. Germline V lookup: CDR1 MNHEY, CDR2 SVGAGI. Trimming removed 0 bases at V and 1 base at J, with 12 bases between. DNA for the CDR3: TGTGCCAGCAGTTACTCGTTTCCAGGGAGGAACACTGAAGCTTTCTTT. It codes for CASSYSFPGRNTEAFF.

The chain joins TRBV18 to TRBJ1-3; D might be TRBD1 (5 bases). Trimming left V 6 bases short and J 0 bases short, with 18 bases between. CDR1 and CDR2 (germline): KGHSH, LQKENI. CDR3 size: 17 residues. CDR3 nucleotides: TGTGCCAGCTCCCTCCGGGACGATACCGCCTCTGGAAACACCATATATTTT. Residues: CASSLRDDTASGNTIYF.

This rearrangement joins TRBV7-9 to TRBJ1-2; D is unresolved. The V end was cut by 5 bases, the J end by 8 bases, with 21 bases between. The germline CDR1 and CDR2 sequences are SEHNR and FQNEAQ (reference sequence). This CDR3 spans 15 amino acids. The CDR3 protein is CASSRANGFVEGYTF. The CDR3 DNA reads TGTGCCAGCAGCCGGGCCAATGGTTTCGTCGAGGGCTACACCTTC. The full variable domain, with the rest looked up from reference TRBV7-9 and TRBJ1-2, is DTGVSQNPRHKITKRGQNVTFRCDPISEHNRLYWYRQTLGQGPEFLTYFQNEAQLEKSRLLSDRFSAERPKGSFSTLEIQRTEQGDSAMYLCASSRANGFVEGYTFGSGTRLTVV.

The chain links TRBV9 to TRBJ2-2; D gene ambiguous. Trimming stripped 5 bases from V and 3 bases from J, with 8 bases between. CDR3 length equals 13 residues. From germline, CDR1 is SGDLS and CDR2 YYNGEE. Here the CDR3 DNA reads TGTGCCAGCAGAGGGTACGACACCGGGGAGCTGTTTTTT. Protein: CASRGYDTGELFF.

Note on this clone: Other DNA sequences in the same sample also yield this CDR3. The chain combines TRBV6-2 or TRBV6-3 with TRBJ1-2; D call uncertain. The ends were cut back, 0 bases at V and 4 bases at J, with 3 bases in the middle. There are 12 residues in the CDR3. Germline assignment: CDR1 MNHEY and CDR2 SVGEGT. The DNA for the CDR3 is TGTGCCAGCAGTTACTCGGGCTATGGCTACACCTTC. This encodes CASSYSGYGYTF.

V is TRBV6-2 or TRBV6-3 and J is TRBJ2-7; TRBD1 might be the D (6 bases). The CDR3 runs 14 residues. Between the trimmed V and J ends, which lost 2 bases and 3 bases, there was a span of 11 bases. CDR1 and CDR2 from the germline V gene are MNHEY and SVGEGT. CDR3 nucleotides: TGTGCCAGCAGTTACGACAGGTTCAACTACGAGCAGTACTTC. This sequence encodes CASSYDRFNYEQYF.

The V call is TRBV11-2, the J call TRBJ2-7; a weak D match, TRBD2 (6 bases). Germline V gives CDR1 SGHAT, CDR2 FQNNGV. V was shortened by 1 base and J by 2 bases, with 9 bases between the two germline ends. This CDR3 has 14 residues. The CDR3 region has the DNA TGTGCCAGCAGCTTAGTGGGGGGACCCTACGAGCAGTACTTC. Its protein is CASSLVGGPYEQYF.

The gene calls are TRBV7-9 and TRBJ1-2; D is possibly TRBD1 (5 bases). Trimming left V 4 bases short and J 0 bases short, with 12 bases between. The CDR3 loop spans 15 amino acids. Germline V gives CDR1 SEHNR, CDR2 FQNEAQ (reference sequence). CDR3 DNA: TGTGCCAGCAGCTCGCTCGCGACAGCTAACTATGGCTACACCTTC. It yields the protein CASSSLATANYGYTF.

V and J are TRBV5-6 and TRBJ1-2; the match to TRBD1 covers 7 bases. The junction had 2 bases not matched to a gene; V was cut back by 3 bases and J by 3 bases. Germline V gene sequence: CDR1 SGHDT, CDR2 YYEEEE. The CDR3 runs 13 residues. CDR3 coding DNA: TGTGCCAGCAGCTCCAGGGGGTACTATGGCTACACCTTC. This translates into CASSSRGYYGYTF.

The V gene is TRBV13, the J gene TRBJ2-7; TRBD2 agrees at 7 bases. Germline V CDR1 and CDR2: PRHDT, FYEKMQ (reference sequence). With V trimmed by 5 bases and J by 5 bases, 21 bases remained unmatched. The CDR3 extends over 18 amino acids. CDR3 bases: TGTGCCAGCAGCCCTCCCTGGGCGTGGGGGGGGGTTCCCCACGAGCAGTACTTC. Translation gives CASSPPWAWGGVPHEQYF.

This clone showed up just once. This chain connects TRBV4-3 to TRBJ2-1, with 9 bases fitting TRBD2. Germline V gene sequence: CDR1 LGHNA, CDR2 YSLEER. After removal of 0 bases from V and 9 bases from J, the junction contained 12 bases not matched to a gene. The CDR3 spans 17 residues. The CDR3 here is CASSQDGFGGGASEQFF. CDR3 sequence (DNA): TGCGCCAGCAGCCAAGATGGATTTGGCGGGGGGGCAAGTGAGCAGTTCTTC.

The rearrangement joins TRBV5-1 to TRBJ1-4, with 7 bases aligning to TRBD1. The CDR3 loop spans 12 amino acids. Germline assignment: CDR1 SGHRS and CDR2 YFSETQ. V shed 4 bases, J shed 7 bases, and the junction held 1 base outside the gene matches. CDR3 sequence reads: CASSGTAEKLFF. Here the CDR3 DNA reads TGCGCCAGCAGCGGGACAGCTGAAAAACTGTTTTTT.

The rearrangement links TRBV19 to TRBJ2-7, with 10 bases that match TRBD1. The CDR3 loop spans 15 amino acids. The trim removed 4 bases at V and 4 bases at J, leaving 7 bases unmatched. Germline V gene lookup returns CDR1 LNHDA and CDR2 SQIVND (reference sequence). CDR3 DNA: TGTGCCAGTAGTACCTCCGGGACAGGGGTGTACGAGCAGTACTTC. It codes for CASSTSGTGVYEQYF.

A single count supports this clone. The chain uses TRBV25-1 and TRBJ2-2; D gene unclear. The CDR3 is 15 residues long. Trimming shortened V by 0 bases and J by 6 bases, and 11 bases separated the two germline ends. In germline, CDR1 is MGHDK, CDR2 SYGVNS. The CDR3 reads CASSEYKPRPGELFF. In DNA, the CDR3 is TGTGCCAGCAGTGAATATAAGCCCCGTCCCGGGGAGCTGTTTTTT.